These T cell receptor beta chains were read from a single sample in a study of sequential checkpoint blockade in melanoma. Clones were sequenced by immunoSEQ multiplex PCR, and TCRdb holds only the in-frame ones, with some missing. Found here are fewer than 15,000 clones, about 79% of them singletons; the top ten hold more than 45%. The sequenced sample was CD8+ T cells sorted from blood (inferred from file names), obtained from a patient given nivolumab and ipilimumab in sequence. The origin of the receptors is a human donor with melanoma. Each CDR3 is given with its conserved first and last residue. The D gene is left open where the match is weak. The size of a clone is reported for some rows only, either as once, few or many, or as a class for expanded clones.

TRBJ2-1 - TRBD2 TRBV9 TGTGCCAGCAGCGTAGTTGGAGCGGGACCCTGGGTTGGCAATGAGCAGTTCTTC CASSVVGAGPWVGNEQFF
TRBJ1-6 - - TRBV28 TGTGCCAGCAGTTGGGGCAGGGGTGATTCACCCCTCCACTTT CASSWGRGDSPLHF
TRBJ2-7 - - TRBV14 TGTGCCAGCAGCCAAGTCCACAGGGCGCCCTACGAGCAGTACTTC CASSQVHRAPYEQYF
TRBJ2-7 - TRBD2 TRBV19 TGTGCCAGTAGTATAATAGCGGGAGTGCTCCACGAGCAGTACTTC CASSIIAGVLHEQYF
TRBJ1-1 - - TRBV7-8 TGTGCCAGCAGCTTAGCGCTCGGTGAGCTGGACAGACGGAACACTGAAGCTTTCTTT CASSLALGELDRRNTEAFF
TRBJ2-1 - TRBD1 TRBV27 TGTGCCAGCAGTTCCCGACAGGGTCCCTACAATGAGCAGTTCTTC CASSSRQGPYNEQFF
TRBJ2-6 once - TRBV28 TGTGCCAGCCTGGAAGCGTCTGGGGCCAACGTCCTGACTTTC CASLEASGANVLTF
TRBJ2-1 - - TRBV11-2 TGTGCCAGCAGCCAAAAAGGACAGTTACCTTACAATGAGCAGTTCTTC CASSQKGQLPYNEQFF
TRBJ2-1 few - TRBV25-1 TGTGCCACCATTTCGGGGGTTGGGCAGTTCTTC CATISGVGQFF
TRBJ1-1 few TRBD1 TRBV19 TGTGCCGCTTGCCCAACAGGGGGCACTGAAGCTTTCTTT CAACPTGGTEAFF
TRBJ2-7 - - TRBV28 TGTGCCAGCAGTATATGGCTAGCAGGATACGAGCAGTACTTC CASSIWLAGYEQYF
TRBJ1-5 - - TRBV27 TGTGCCAGCAGTGACAGGTTTAATCAGCCCCAGCATTTT CASSDRFNQPQHF
TRBJ2-7 - TRBD1 TRBV23-1 TGCGCCAGCAGTCAAAAGACAGGGCTCACCTACGAGCAGTACTTC CASSQKTGLTYEQYF
TRBJ2-7 - TRBD2 TRBV4-2 TGTGCCAGCAGCCAAGAAACTAGCGGGAGTTACGAGCAGTACTTC CASSQETSGSYEQYF
TRBJ2-7 - - TRBV25-1 TGTGCCAGCAGTGATAACTTGGGGACACTTGTCTACGAGCAGTACTTC CASSDNLGTLVYEQYF
TRBJ2-5 - - TRBV13 TGTGCCAGCAGCGATTTGGGTGGGTTGGGGCGTCAAGAGACCCAGTACTTC CASSDLGGLGRQETQYF
TRBJ2-7 once TRBD1 TRBV28 TGTGCCAGCAGGGGGACAGGATCCTCCTACGAGCAGTACTTC CASRGTGSSYEQYF
TRBJ2-3 - TRBD2 TRBV7-9 TGTGCCAGCAGCTCCATACTAGCGGGAAGTAACACAGATACGCAGTATTTT CASSSILAGSNTDTQYF
TRBJ2-1 - - TRBV15 TGTGCCACCAGCAGAGAGTCGGTCTCCTTCTACAATGAGCAGTTCTTC CATSRESVSFYNEQFF
TRBJ2-1 - - TRBV29-1 TGCAGCGTTGTCGTATACAATGAGCAGTTCTTC CSVVVYNEQFF
TRBJ1-5 - TRBD1 TRBV4-1 TGCGCCAGCAGCCAGGGGACAGGGTTAGACCAGCATTTT CASSQGTGLDQHF
TRBJ2-4 few TRBD1 TRBV7-9 TGTGCCAGCACCAAAGACAGGGAATCCCTCAGGGACATTCAGTACTTC CASTKDRESLRDIQYF
TRBJ2-7 - - TRBV10-3 TGTGCCACCTTGGGGGGTAGCTCCTACGAGCAGTACTTC CATLGGSSYEQYF
TRBJ2-1 - TRBD2 TRBV10-2 TGCGCCAGCAGTGAGGCTAGCGGGGGTTTGTACAATGAGCAGTTCTTC CASSEASGGLYNEQFF
TRBJ2-3 - TRBD2 TRBV7-3 TGTGCCAGCAGCCTGGCTAGCGGTTCTCCGCGGGATACGCAGTATTTT CASSLASGSPRDTQYF
TRBJ1-5 - - TRBV29-1 TGCAGCGTTGTTTCGGGGGGGAGCAATCAGCCCCAGCATTTT CSVVSGGSNQPQHF
TRBJ2-1 - TRBD2 TRBV14 TGTGCCAGCAGCCAGGTAGCGGGGGACCTCGGCAATGAGCAGTTCTTC CASSQVAGDLGNEQFF
TRBJ1-6 - - TRBV30 TGTGCCTGGATGGGGCCGGCTTTTTCACCCCTCCACTTT CAWMGPAFSPLHF
TRBJ2-7 - - TRBV13 TGTGCCAGCAGCCATAAAGGGACATCGCGTTGTTGGTTC CASSHKGTSRCWF
TRBJ2-7 - - TRBV5-1 TGCGCCAGCAGCTTGGTTAACAGGGAATACGAGCAGTACTTC CASSLVNREYEQYF
TRBJ1-5 once - TRBV19 TGTGCCACCTCTCAGGACAGATTGGGGCTATATAGCAATCAGCCCCAGCATTTT CATSQDRLGLYSNQPQHF
TRBJ1-2 - TRBD1 TRBV11-2 TGTGCCAGCAGCTTAGCGGGAGGGGGCTTTAACTATGGCTACACCTTC CASSLAGGGFNYGYTF
TRBJ2-1 once - TRBV27 TGTGCCAGCAGACTGGGACTGACCCAGTTCTTC CASRLGLTQFF
TRBJ1-1 - - TRBV7-2 TGTGCCAGCAGCTTATCGGGTGGGAGGTGGTTGAGCACTGAAGCTTTCTTT CASSLSGGRWLSTEAFF
TRBJ2-7 - TRBD2 TRBV15 TGTGCCACCAGCAGAGTACGGGAGGGCTCCTACGAGCAGTACTTC CATSRVREGSYEQYF
TRBJ2-7 - - TRBV19 TGTGCCAGTAGTCCCGGGGACGAGCAGTACTTC CASSPGDEQYF
TRBJ1-5 - - TRBV29-1 TGCAGCGCTATTGAAGGGGGTGGCAATCAGCCCCAGCATTTT CSAIEGGGNQPQHF
TRBJ1-1 few TRBD1 TRBV5-1 TGCGCCAGCAGCCTCCGACAGGGTGTCACTGAAGCTTTCTTT CASSLRQGVTEAFF
TRBJ2-1 - TRBD1 TRBV13 TGTGCCAGCAGCCCAGGGACAGGAATGACCTACAATGAGCAGTTCTTC CASSPGTGMTYNEQFF
TRBJ2-3 once - TRBV5-1 TGCGCCAGCAGCTTACTCACAGATACGCAGTATTTT CASSLLTDTQYF
TRBJ2-7 - - TRBV14 TGTGCCAGCAGCCAAGAGTACGAGCAGTACTTC CASSQEYEQYF
TRBJ2-5 - TRBD1 TRBV7-7 TGTGCCAGCAGCTTCTCATTCGGACAGGGACAAGAGACCCAGTACTTC CASSFSFGQGQETQYF
TRBJ2-5 - - TRBV20-1 TGCAGTGCTTCCCCAGTGGAGACCCAGTACTTC CSASPVETQYF
TRBJ1-1 - - TRBV5-8 TGTGCCAGCAGTCAACTCCTTGAAGCTTTCTTT CASSQLLEAFF
TRBJ2-5 - - TRBV6-5 TGTGCCAGCAGTTCGTGGAGGGAGGAGACCCAGTACTTC CASSSWREETQYF